The clone carrying this T cell receptor beta chain has only a few counts. Per the authors' pipeline: Amplified reference gene primers provided the basis for estimating nucleated cell counts. Only in-frame clones appear in the TCRdb table, and some are missing; sequencing was by immunoSEQ multiplex PCR. The DNA was the basis for D and trimming; V, J and clone size are from that table. The profile shows roughly 200,000 clones, around 76% of them singletons. The CDR3 loop spans 16 amino acids. Germline V gene sequence: CDR1 SEHNR, CDR2 FQNEAQ (reference sequence). V gave up 5 bases and J gave up 6 bases, with 20 bases separating them. The data were obtained in a study of blood T cell repertoires in COVID-19. Study at large: Samples taken during acute and convalescent COVID-19 were collected in the United States, Italy and Spain.

The V call is TRBV7-9, the J call TRBJ2-1, with no clear D. This clonotype was sampled from a woman in her sixties with COVID-19, enrolled during active disease. Material: peripheral blood. CDR3 sequence reads: CASSPPRIGISNEQFF. The CDR3 DNA is TGTGCCAGCAGCCCGCCCAGGATTGGCATTTCCAATGAGCAGTTCTTC.